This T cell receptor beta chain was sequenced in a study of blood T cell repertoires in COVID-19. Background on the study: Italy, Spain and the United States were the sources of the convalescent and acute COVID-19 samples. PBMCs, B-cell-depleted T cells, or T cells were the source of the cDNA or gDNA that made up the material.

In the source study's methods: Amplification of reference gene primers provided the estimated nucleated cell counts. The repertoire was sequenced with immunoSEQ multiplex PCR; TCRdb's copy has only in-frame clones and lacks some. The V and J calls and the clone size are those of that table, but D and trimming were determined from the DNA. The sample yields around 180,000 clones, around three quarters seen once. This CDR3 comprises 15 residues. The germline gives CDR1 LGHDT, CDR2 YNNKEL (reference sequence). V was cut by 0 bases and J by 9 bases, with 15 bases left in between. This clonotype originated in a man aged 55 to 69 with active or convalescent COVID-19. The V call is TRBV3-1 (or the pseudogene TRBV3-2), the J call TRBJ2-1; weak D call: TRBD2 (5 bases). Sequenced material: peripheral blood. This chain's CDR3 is CASSQDSLVRGEQFF. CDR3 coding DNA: TGTGCCAGCAGCCAAGATTCACTCGTTCGGGGTGAGCAGTTCTTC.